The source of this TCR beta chain is a study of siplizumab effects on memory and regulatory T cells. Broader study findings: Major contributors to the alloresponse seemed to be naive T cells, which also appeared more diverse than memory cells.

Profiled with immunoSEQ multiplex PCR; TCRdb holds only in-frame clones, not every one. The sample yields roughly 100,000 clones, 85% to 95% seen once. Details on this clone: Its antigen is not identified.

Germline V CDR1 and CDR2: LNHDA, SQIVND (reference sequence). The ends were cut back, 6 bases at V and 5 bases at J, with 13 bases in the middle. This CDR3 has 14 residues. The sequencing sample was made of non-Treg CD4+ T cells sorted from blood. This chain uses TRBV19 with TRBJ2-2; D is unresolved. This TCR came from a human donor in good health. CDR3 sequence (DNA): TGTGCCAGTAGCGATCCGGGTTTGACCGGGGAGCTGTTTTTT. Its translation is CASSDPGLTGELFF.